The 21 T cell receptor beta chains given below trace back to one sample, sequenced in a study of blood T cell repertoires in COVID-19 (dated by TCRdb to the early 2020s). Library prep was done by the immunoSEQ multiplex PCR assay. Here the immuneACCESS table is served through TCRdb, limited to in-frame sequences with V and J called. Missing clones are a known gap in these copies; in checked studies unresolved V genes cover under half, and the rest lacks a known reason. Here the sample has about 250,000 clones; approximately 89% occur a single time. The ten largest clones add up to 6.3% of the sample. Sequencing used peripheral blood. Receptor source: a woman aged 25-40 years with COVID-19, enrolled during active disease.

The CDR3 DNA reads TGTGCCACCAAACGGACTAGCGGGAGGGTCTACAATGAGCAGTTCTTC. It encodes CATKRTSGRVYNEQFF. The chain couples TRBV19 to TRBJ2-1, with 15 positions matching TRBD2. This CDR3 is 16 amino acids long. Germline loops: CDR1 LNHDA, CDR2 SQIVND (reference sequence). The ends lost 10 bases at V and 3 bases at J; junction bases unmatched: 7.

This chain connects TRBV7-9 to TRBJ1-1; 8 bases line up with TRBD1. Germline trimming cut 5 bases from V and 5 bases from J; bases unmatched to any gene: 10. The length of the CDR3 is 15 residues. Per germline, CDR1 SEHNR and CDR2 FQNEAQ (reference sequence). The CDR3 nucleotides read TGTGCCAGCAGCCCCGGCCAGGGGGCGCGGACTGAAGCTTTCTTT. Translated: CASSPGQGARTEAFF.

The V gene is TRBV2, the J gene TRBJ1-2, with D possibly matching TRBD1 (6 bases). The CDR3 is made up of 14 amino acids. Trimming removed 6 bases from V and 1 base from J, with 12 bases in between. CDR1 is SNHLY and CDR2 is FYNNEI in the germline V gene. The CDR3 coding sequence is TGTGCCAGCAGGGAGATACAGGGTAACTATGGCTACACCTTC. It codes for CASREIQGNYGYTF.

This clone was picked up a small number of times. The CDR3 DNA reads as TGCGCCAGCAGCTTGGTTCTGCAGGGGAACGTGGGAAGTGGCTACACCTTC. Translating gives CASSLVLQGNVGSGYTF. This chain joins TRBV5-1 and TRBJ1-2; maybe TRBD1 (6 bases). V lost 0 bases, J lost 7 bases, and 22 bases lay in between. The germline V gene encodes CDR1 SGHRS and CDR2 YFSETQ. The CDR3 is 17 residues long. Supplemented by reference TRBV5-1 and TRBJ1-2, the full variable domain reads KAGVTQTPRYLIKTRGQQVTLSCSPISGHRSVSWYQQTPGQGLQFLFEYFSETQRNKGNFPGRFSGRQFSNSRSEMNVSTLELGDSALYLCASSLVLQGNVGSGYTFGSGTRLTVV.

The chain carries TRBV6-1 and TRBJ2-2; 9 positions match TRBD1. Per germline, CDR1 MNHNS and CDR2 SASEGT. The CDR3 sequence is 15 residues long. J was trimmed by 6 bases and V by 2 bases; bases with no gene match: 4. The DNA of the CDR3 is TGTGCCAGCAGTGAAAGGTGGGACAGGGCCGGGGAGCTGTTTTTT. Its protein is CASSERWDRAGELFF.

The rearrangement joins TRBV7-8 to TRBJ1-4; tentative D call: TRBD1 (6 bases). Germline CDR1 SGHVS, CDR2 FQNEAQ. The CDR3 consists of 15 residues. V shed 5 bases and J shed 5 bases, with 15 bases lying between them. This chain's CDR3 is CASSRDVGGNEKLFF. The CDR3 region has the DNA TGTGCCAGCAGCCGAGACGTAGGGGGAAATGAAAAACTGTTTTTT.

The chain links TRBV10-1 to TRBJ1-1; the match to TRBD1 covers 7 bases. This CDR3 has 13 amino acids. CDR1 WNHNN and CDR2 SYGVQD come from the germline V gene (reference sequence). J was trimmed by 4 bases and V by 6 bases; bases with no gene match: 5. CDR3: CASSPGTATEAFF. The CDR3 DNA sequence: TGCGCCAGCAGCCCCGGGACAGCCACTGAAGCTTTCTTT.

The chain recombines TRBV28 with TRBJ2-6; 7 bases map to TRBD2. In germline, CDR1 is MDHEN, CDR2 SYDVKM. The CDR3 runs to 16 residues. Trimming cost V 8 bases and J 0 bases; bases outside gene matches: 7. The CDR3 region has the DNA TGTGCCAGCGGTACCGCGGGGGACTCTGGGGCCAACGTCCTGACTTTC. Its protein product is CASGTAGDSGANVLTF.

The genes are TRBV7-9 and TRBJ2-7, with 8 bases lining up with TRBD2. The germline V gene encodes CDR1 SEHNR and CDR2 FQNEAQ (reference sequence). This CDR3 spans 15 amino acids. V lost 1 base to trimming and J lost 7 bases; unmatched junction nucleotides: 9. CDR3 loop: CASSLVGSGAGEQYF. The CDR3, as DNA: TGTGCCAGCAGCTTAGTCGGTAGCGGGGCTGGGGAGCAGTACTTC.

The rearrangement joins TRBV7-9 to TRBJ1-4; 8 nucleotides match TRBD1. Trimming at V came to 4 bases and at J to 7 bases, leaving 5 bases not matched to a gene. The CDR3 runs 14 residues. Germline values: CDR1 SEHNR, CDR2 FQNEAQ (reference sequence). Written as DNA, the CDR3 is TGTGCCAGCAGCTCTCAGGGGGCGGGTGAAAAACTGTTTTTT. Amino acid sequence: CASSSQGAGEKLFF.

This chain connects TRBV7-2 to TRBJ1-2; 8 bases are shared with TRBD1. Germline loops: CDR1 SGHTA, CDR2 FQGNSA. The CDR3 spans 16 residues. Trimming cost V 5 bases and J 6 bases; bases outside gene matches: 14. DNA for the CDR3: TGTGCCAGCAGCCTACGAACGGGACAGGCTATGCATGGCTACACCTTC. Translated, it gives CASSLRTGQAMHGYTF.

This clone appeared once. This chain uses TRBV5-1 with TRBJ2-1, with 7 bases lining up with TRBD2. CDR1 is SGHRS and CDR2 is YFSETQ in the germline V gene. The CDR3 runs to 15 residues. V lost 0 bases and J lost 9; bases outside the gene matches: 9. The DNA of the CDR3 is TGCGCCAGCAGCTTGGGCGGTCTAGCGGTGGGTGAGCAGTTCTTC. It translates to CASSLGGLAVGEQFF. The full variable domain, its missing parts supplied by reference TRBV5-1 and TRBJ2-1, is KAGVTQTPRYLIKTRGQQVTLSCSPISGHRSVSWYQQTPGQGLQFLFEYFSETQRNKGNFPGRFSGRQFSNSRSEMNVSTLELGDSALYLCASSLGGLAVGEQFFGPGTRLTVL.

The CDR3 bases are TGTGCCAGCAGCAGCACCCGGGACAGGGGGTTGAGGGAGCAGTACTTC. This encodes CASSSTRDRGLREQYF. The rearrangement joins TRBV7-2 to TRBJ2-7, with TRBD1 matching over 11 bases. This CDR3 comprises 16 residues. Germline V gives CDR1 SGHTA, CDR2 FQGNSA. With V trimmed by 5 bases and J by 7 bases, 13 bases remained unmatched.

This sequence joins TRBV7-4 and TRBJ2-3; 13 bases are a match to TRBD2. Germline assignment: CDR1 SGHVT and CDR2 SQSDAQ. The V gene end was trimmed by 4 bases and the J gene end by 5 bases; junction bases not matched to a gene: 6. This CDR3 spans 16 amino acids. The DNA for the CDR3 is TGTGCCAGCAGCTCCCGACTAGCGGGAGGAGGAGATACGCAGTATTTT. Protein: CASSSRLAGGGDTQYF.

The chain carries TRBV10-2 and TRBJ1-2; D remains unclear. The germline V gene encodes CDR1 WSHSY and CDR2 SAAADI. CDR3 length equals 13 residues. The V gene lost 6 bases and the J gene lost 5 bases, with 13 bases spanning the gap. The CDR3: CASRSAADYGYTF. The CDR3 bases are TGCGCCAGCAGGTCGGCGGCCGATTATGGCTACACCTTC.

The gene calls are TRBV7-9 and TRBJ2-2; D is undetermined. Germline CDR1 SEHNR, CDR2 FQNEAQ (reference sequence). Trimming pared 5 bases from V and 4 bases from J, leaving 11 bases between. The CDR3 spans 14 residues. Written as DNA, the CDR3 is TGTGCCAGCAGCCCCTACGTTGGCACCGGGGAGCTGTTTTTT. Protein: CASSPYVGTGELFF.

The V gene is TRBV12-5, the J gene TRBJ2-3, with TRBD1 matching over 7 bases. CDR3 size: 14 residues. Germline CDR1 is LGHNT and CDR2 is FRNRAP. V shed 3 bases, J shed 2 bases, and the junction held 2 bases outside the gene matches. This chain's CDR3 is CASGLGTATDTQYF. The DNA of the CDR3 is TGTGCTAGTGGTTTAGGGACAGCCACAGATACGCAGTATTTT.

The chain joins TRBV6-5 to TRBJ2-5, with D possibly matching TRBD1 (6 bases). Germline CDR1 reads MNHEY; CDR2 reads SVGAGI. The CDR3 is 14 amino acids. V gave up 0 bases and J gave up 5 bases, with 10 bases separating them. This CDR3 is CASSYSGTRETQYF. In DNA form, the CDR3 reads TGTGCCAGCAGTTACTCGGGGACAAGGGAGACCCAGTACTTC.

The chain has TRBV19 and TRBJ2-3, with unresolved D. V lost 7 bases to trimming and J lost 3 bases, with 20 bases between them. The CDR3 loop spans 16 amino acids. Germline CDR1 and CDR2: LNHDA and SQIVND (reference sequence). The CDR3 loop reads CASKRTRVSPTDTQYF. The CDR3 DNA sequence: TGTGCCAGTAAACGAACACGGGTCTCCCCTACAGATACGCAGTATTTT.

The chain recombines TRBV30 with TRBJ2-1; no definite D call. This CDR3 has 15 residues. The germline gives CDR1 GTSNPN, CDR2 SVGIG (reference sequence). V lost 0 bases and J 2 bases, leaving 11 bases between the germline ends. In DNA form, the CDR3 reads TGTGCCTGGAGTGTTTTTAGCCGGGCCTACAATGAGCAGTTCTTC. As protein: CAWSVFSRAYNEQFF.

The rearrangement joins TRBV5-1 to TRBJ1-1; the match to TRBD1 covers 7 bases. Germline V gives CDR1 SGHRS, CDR2 YFSETQ. V dropped 4 bases and J dropped 1; count of bases not matched to a gene: 7. The CDR3 has 15 residues. CDR3 nucleotides: TGCGCCAGCAGCATGACAGGGTCGAAGAACACTGAAGCTTTCTTT. Amino acids: CASSMTGSKNTEAFF.